This paragraph covers one T cell receptor beta chain sequence. The data originate from a study of T cell changes during pregnancy in multiple sclerosis. TCRdb's table, derived via immunoSEQ multiplex PCR, lists solely in-frame clones and lacks some. The sample carries some 40,000 clones, around 94% recorded once. Germline V gene data show CDR1 as SGDLS and CDR2 as YYNGEE. The CDR3 extends over 12 amino acids. V lost 2 bases, J lost 2 bases, and 3 bases lay in between. V is TRBV9 and J is TRBJ2-3; no clear D gene. Sequenced sample: peripheral blood. The clonotype originates from a female donor with multiple sclerosis, enrolled in a pregnancy study. The CDR3: CASSVYTDTQYF. In nucleotides, the CDR3 is TGTGCCAGCAGCGTCTACACAGATACGCAGTATTTT.